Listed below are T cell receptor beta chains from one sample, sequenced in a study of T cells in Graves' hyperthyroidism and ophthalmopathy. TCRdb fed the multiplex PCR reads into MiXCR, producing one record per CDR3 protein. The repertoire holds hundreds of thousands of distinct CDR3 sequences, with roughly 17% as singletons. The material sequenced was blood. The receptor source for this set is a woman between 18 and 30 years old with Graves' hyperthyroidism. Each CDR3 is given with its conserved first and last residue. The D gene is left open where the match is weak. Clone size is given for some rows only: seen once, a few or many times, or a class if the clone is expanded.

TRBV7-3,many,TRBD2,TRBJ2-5,CASSASGGLETQYF,TGTGCCAGCAGCGCGTCGGGGGGGCTGGAGACCCAGTACTTC
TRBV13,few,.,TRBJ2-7,CASSLAMGPGEQYF,TGTGCCAGCAGCTTAGCGATGGGGCCGGGGGAGCAGTACTTC
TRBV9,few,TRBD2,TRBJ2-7,CASSPGLAGGTSYEQYF,TGTGCCAGCAGCCCGGGACTAGCGGGGGGAACCTCCTACGAGCAGTACTTC
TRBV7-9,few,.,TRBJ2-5,CASRFMGGPETQYF,TGTGCCAGCAGATTCATGGGGGGCCCAGAGACCCAGTACTTC
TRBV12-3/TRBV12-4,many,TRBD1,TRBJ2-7,CASSPYPTGTYEQYF,TGTGCCAGCAGTCCTTACCCGACAGGGACCTACGAGCAGTACTTC
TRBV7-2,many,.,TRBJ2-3,CASSLVGTDWTDTQYF,TGTGCCAGCAGCTTAGTAGGGACGGATTGGACAGATACGCAGTATTTT
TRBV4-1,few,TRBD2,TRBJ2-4,CASSQEGSWGTSFQYF,TGCGCCAGCAGCCAAGAAGGGTCCTGGGGGACTAGTTTTCAGTACTTC
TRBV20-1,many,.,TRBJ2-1,CSAPLEGRPTYNEQFF,TGCAGTGCTCCCCTGGAGGGGCGGCCCACCTACAATGAGCAGTTCTTC
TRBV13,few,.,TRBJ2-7,CASSPSNDYEQYF,TGTGCCAGCAGCCCAAGCAACGACTACGAGCAGTACTTC
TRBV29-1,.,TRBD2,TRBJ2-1,CSVSTSGRAHNEQFF,TGCAGCGTTTCTACTAGCGGGAGGGCCCACAATGAGCAGTTCTTC
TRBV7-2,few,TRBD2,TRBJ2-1,CASSLLLAGGRNEQFF,TGTGCCAGCAGCTTATTACTAGCGGGAGGGAGGAATGAGCAGTTCTTC
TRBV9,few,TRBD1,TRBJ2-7,CASSVQARKGAYEQYF,TGTGCCAGCAGCGTCCAAGCTAGAAAGGGGGCGTACGAGCAGTACTTC
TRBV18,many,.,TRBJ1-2,CASSRVLRSDYGYTF,TGTGCCAGCTCACGTGTCCTCCGATCGGACTATGGCTACACCTTC
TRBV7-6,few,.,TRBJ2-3,CASRSLGIGTDTQYF,TGTGCCAGCAGATCGTTGGGAATCGGTACAGATACGCAGTATTTT
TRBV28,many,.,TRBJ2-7,CASSLGAAGLREQYF,TGTGCCAGCAGTTTAGGCGCGGCAGGTTTACGCGAGCAGTACTTC
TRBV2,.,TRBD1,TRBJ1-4,CASTRDRGLLLFF,TGTGCCAGCACCCGGGACAGGGGTCTCCTACTGTTTTTT
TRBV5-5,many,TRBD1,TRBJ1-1,CASRKRTGTGGTEAFF,TGTGCCAGCAGAAAAAGGACAGGGACAGGTGGCACTGAAGCTTTCTTT
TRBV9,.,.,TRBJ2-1,CASSGGGGNYNEQFF,TGTGCCAGCAGCGGGGGGGGGGGCAACTACAATGAGCAGTTCTTC
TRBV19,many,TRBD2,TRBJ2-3,CASTPGLAGSDTQYF,TGTGCCAGTACCCCCGGACTAGCGGGATCAGATACGCAGTATTTT
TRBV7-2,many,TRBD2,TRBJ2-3,CASSLGSGTVADTQYF,TGTGCCAGCAGCTTAGGCAGCGGGACCGTGGCAGATACGCAGTATTTT
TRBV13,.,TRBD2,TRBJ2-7,CANSSDPSGGAYEQYF,TGTGCCAACTCTTCCGACCCCAGCGGGGGGGCCTACGAGCAGTACTTC
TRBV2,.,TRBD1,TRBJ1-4,CASSALQGPGEKLFF,TGTGCCAGCAGTGCATTACAGGGGCCCGGTGAAAAACTGTTTTTT
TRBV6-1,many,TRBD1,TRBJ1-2,CASSVGQGRGYTF,TGTGCCAGCAGTGTAGGACAGGGAAGGGGCTACACCTTC
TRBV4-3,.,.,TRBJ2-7,CASSQDRSWDEQYF,TGCGCCAGCAGCCAAGATCGATCCTGGGACGAGCAGTACTTC
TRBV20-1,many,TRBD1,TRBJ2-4,CSARPSWGWDRGDIQYF,TGCAGTGCTAGACCCAGTTGGGGCTGGGACAGGGGTGACATTCAGTACTTC
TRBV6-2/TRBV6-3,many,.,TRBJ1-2,CASRDYRATNYGYTF,TGTGCCAGCAGAGACTACAGGGCCACTAACTATGGCTACACCTTC
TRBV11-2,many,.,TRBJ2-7,CASSLTPGSAYEQYF,TGTGCCAGCAGCTTAACTCCGGGTTCGGCCTACGAGCAGTACTTC
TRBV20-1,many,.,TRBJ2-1,CSARDGFSTEQFF,TGCAGTGCTAGAGATGGTTTCTCCACTGAGCAGTTCTTC
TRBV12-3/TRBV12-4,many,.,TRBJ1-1,CASSPPGAGDGNTEAFF,TGTGCCAGCAGTCCCCCCGGGGCAGGGGACGGGAACACTGAAGCTTTCTTT
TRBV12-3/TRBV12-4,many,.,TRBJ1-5,CASSYRDRPNSNQPQHF,TGTGCCAGCAGTTACCGAGACAGGCCCAATAGCAATCAGCCCCAGCATTTT
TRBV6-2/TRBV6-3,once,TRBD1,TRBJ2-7,CASSYVGTGGYEQYF,TGTGCCAGCAGTTACGTCGGGACAGGAGGCTACGAGCAGTACTTC
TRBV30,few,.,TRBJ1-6,CAWSVQYNSPLHF,TGTGCCTGGAGTGTACAGTATAATTCACCCCTCCACTTT
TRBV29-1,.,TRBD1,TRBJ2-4,CSVKDRRENIQYF,TGCAGCGTCAAGGACAGGCGAGAAAACATTCAGTACTTC